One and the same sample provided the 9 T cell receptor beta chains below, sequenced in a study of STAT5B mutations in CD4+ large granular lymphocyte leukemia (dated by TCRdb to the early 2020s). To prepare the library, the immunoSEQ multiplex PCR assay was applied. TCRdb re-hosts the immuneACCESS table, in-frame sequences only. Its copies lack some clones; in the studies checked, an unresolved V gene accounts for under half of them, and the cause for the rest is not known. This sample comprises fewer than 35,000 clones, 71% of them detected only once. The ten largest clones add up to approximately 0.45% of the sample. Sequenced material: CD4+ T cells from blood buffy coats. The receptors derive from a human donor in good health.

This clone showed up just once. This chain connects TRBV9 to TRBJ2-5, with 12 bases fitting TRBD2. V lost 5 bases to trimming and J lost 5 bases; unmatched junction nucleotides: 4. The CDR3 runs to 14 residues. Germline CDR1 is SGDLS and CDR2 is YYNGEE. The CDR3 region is CASRPGTSGETQYF. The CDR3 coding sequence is TGTGCCAGCAGACCCGGGACTAGCGGGGAGACCCAGTACTTC.

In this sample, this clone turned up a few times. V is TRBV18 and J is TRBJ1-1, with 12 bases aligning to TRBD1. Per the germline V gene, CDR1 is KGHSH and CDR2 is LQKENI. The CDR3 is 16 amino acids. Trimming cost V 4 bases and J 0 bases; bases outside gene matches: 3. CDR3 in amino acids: CASSRGTGGMNTEAFF. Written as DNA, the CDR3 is TGTGCCAGCTCACGGGGGACAGGGGGCATGAACACTGAAGCTTTCTTT. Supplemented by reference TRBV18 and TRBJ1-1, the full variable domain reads NAGVMQNPRHLVRRRGQEARLRCSPMKGHSHVYWYRQLPEEGLKFMVYLQKENIIDESGMPKERFSAEFPKEGPSILRIQQVVRGDSAAYFCASSRGTGGMNTEAFFGQGTRLTVV.

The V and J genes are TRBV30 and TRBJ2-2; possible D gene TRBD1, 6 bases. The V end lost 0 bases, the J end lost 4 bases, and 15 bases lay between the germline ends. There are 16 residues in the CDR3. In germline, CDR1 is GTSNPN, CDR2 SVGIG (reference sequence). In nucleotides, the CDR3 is TGTGCCTGGAGTGTAGGCGGACAGATATTCACCGGGGAGCTGTTTTTT. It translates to CAWSVGGQIFTGELFF.

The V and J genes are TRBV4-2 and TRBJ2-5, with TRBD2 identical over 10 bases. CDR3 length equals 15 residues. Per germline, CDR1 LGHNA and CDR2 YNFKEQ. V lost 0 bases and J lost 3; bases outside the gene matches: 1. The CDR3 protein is CASSQEGTSEETQYF. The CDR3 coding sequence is TGTGCCAGCAGCCAAGAGGGGACTAGCGAAGAGACCCAGTACTTC.

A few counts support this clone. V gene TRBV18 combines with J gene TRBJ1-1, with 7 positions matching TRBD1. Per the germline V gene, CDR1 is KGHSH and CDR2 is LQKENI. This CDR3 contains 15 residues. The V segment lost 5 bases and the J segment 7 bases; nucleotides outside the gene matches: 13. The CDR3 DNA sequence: TGTGCCAGCTCATGGGGGTCACAGGGGACGGGTGAAGCTTTCTTT. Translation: CASSWGSQGTGEAFF. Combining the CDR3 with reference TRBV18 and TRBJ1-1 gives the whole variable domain NAGVMQNPRHLVRRRGQEARLRCSPMKGHSHVYWYRQLPEEGLKFMVYLQKENIIDESGMPKERFSAEFPKEGPSILRIQQVVRGDSAAYFCASSWGSQGTGEAFFGQGTRLTVV.

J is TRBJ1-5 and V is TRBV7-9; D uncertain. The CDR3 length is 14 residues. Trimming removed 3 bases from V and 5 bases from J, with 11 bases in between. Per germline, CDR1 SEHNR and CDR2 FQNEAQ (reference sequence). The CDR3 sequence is CASSFGDLYQPQHF. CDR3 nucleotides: TGTGCCAGCAGCTTCGGTGATCTGTATCAGCCCCAGCATTTT.

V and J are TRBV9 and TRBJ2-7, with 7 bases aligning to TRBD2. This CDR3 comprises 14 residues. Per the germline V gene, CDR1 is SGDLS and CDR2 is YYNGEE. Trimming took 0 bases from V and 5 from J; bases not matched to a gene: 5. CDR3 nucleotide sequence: TGTGCCAGCAGCGTAGGGGGGGGAGGGGACGAGCAGTACTTC. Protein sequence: CASSVGGGGDEQYF.

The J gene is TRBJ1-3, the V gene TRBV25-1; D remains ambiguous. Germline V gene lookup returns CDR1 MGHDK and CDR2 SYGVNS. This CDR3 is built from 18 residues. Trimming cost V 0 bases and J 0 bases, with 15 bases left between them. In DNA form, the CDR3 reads TGTGCCAGCAGTGAATACCCGCCGCTTCAAAGCTCTGGAAACACCATATATTTT. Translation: CASSEYPPLQSSGNTIYF.

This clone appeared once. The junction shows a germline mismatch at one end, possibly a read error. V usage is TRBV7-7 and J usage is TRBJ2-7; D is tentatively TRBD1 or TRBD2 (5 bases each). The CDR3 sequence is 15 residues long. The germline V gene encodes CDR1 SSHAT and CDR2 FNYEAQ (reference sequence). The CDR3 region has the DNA TGTGCTAGCAGCTCTCACCCCGGGACGGAGGAGGAGCAGTACTTC. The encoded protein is CASSSHPGTEEEQYF.